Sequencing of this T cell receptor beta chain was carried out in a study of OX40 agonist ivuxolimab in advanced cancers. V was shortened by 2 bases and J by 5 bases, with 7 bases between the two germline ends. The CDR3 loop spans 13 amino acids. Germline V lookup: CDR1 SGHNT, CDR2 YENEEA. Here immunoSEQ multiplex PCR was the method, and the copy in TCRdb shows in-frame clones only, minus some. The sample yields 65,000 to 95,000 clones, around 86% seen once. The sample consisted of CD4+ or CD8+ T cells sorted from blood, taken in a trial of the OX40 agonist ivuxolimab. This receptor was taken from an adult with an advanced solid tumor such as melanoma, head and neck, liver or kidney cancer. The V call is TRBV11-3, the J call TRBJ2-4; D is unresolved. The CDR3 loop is CASSLRQENIQYF. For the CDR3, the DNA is TGTGCCAGCAGCTTACGGCAGGAAAACATTCAGTACTTC.